The 5 T cell receptor beta chains given below trace back to one sample, sequenced in a study of a mutant IDH1 vaccine in newly diagnosed glioma. Time point of the sample: week 5, during vaccination. Alongside topical imiquimod, each dose of vaccine comprised 300 ug of mutant IDH1 20-mer peptide. The antigens for these receptors are not known. TCRdb's copy holds only in-frame clones and misses some; the assay was immunoSEQ multiplex PCR. The top ten hold around 10% of the sample, which has around 40,000 clones, more than 80% seen once. The source was PBMCs, collected from a glioma patient whose treatment included an IDH1 peptide vaccine. Source of these receptors: a man in his fifties with glioma.

This clone was detected once. The rearrangement links TRBV7-7 to TRBJ2-5, with 8 bases aligning to TRBD2. From germline, CDR1 is SSHAT and CDR2 FNYEAQ (reference sequence). The CDR3 covers 12 residues. The CDR3 DNA reads TGTGCTGTGAAACCGGGGGGGAAGACCCAGTACTTC. This sequence encodes CAVKPGGKTQYF. The whole variable domain, remainder taken from reference TRBV7-7 and TRBJ2-5, is GAGVSQSPRYKVTKRGQDVTLRCDPISSHATLYWYQQALGQGPEFLTYFNYEAQPDKSGLPSDRFSAERPEGSISTLTIQRTEQRDSAMYRCAVKPGGKTQYFGPGTRLLVL.

This chain links TRBV4-1 with TRBJ2-1; D is uncertain. V lost 2 bases and J lost 9, with 20 bases in between. CDR3 size: 16 residues. The germline gives CDR1 MGHRA, CDR2 YSYEKL. CDR3 bases: TGCGCCAGCAGCCAACAGAATCTGGTCGGGTCGGGTGAGCAGTTCTTC. Its translation: CASSQQNLVGSGEQFF.

The chain uses TRBV4-1 and TRBJ1-1, with TRBD1 matching 7 bases. Germline V CDR1 and CDR2: MGHRA, YSYEKL. V shed 3 bases, J shed 0 bases, and the junction held 4 bases outside the gene matches. The CDR3 consists of 15 residues. CDR3 in amino acids: CASSQRGRMNTEAFF. The CDR3 DNA follows: TGCGCCAGCAGCCAGAGGGGGCGGATGAACACTGAAGCTTTCTTT.

In this sample, this clone turned up once. The chain carries TRBV6-5 and TRBJ2-2; D perhaps matches TRBD2 (6 bases). CDR3 length equals 14 residues. V shed 10 bases and J shed 4 bases, with 16 bases lying between them. Looked up from germline, CDR1 is MNHEY and CDR2 is SVGAGI. CDR3: CATTRDSFTGELFF. The CDR3 DNA is TGTGCCACCACCCGGGACTCCTTCACCGGGGAGCTGTTTTTT.

The genes are TRBV6-5 and TRBJ2-7; D gene unclear. CDR1 is MNHEY, CDR2 SVGAGI, per germline. This CDR3 has 14 amino acids. V gave up 4 bases and J gave up 0 bases, with 10 bases separating them. The CDR3 reads CASSSTLSSYEQYF. The CDR3 DNA sequence: TGTGCCAGCAGTTCCACACTCAGCTCCTACGAGCAGTACTTC.